A single sample gave rise to the 10 T cell receptor beta chains below, sequenced in a study of T-cell reconstitution after alpha-beta-depleted transplantation in children. It was with unique molecular identifiers that the TCRbeta library was prepared. TCRdb passed the PCR reads through MiXCR, listing each CDR3 protein once. The sample records roughly 490,000 distinct CDR3 sequences, roughly 11% being singletons. Specimen: PBMCs, mostly from graft donor cells, collected 180 days after TCRalphabeta/CD19-depleted stem cell transplant. The receptors were gathered from a female patient younger than 10 who had a stem cell transplant for aplastic anemia, so the T cells may come from the graft donor.

The chain recombines TRBV29-1 with TRBJ1-3; no reliable D call. This CDR3 contains 16 residues. CDR1 and CDR2 (germline): SQVTM, ANQGSEA. Trimming cost V 0 bases and J 2 bases, with 14 bases left between them. The CDR3: CSVEDRTALAGNTIYF. The CDR3 nucleotides read TGCAGCGTTGAAGACAGGACCGCATTGGCTGGAAACACCATATATTTT.

This clonotype was counted between two and nine times. CDR3 DNA sequence: TGTGCCAGTAGTATCAGGACAGGGAGGGAGCAGTACGTC. Protein product: CASSIRTGREQYV. The V and J genes are TRBV19 and TRBJ2-7, with TRBD1 matching over 8 bases. Germline trimming cut 3 bases from V and 7 bases from J; bases unmatched to any gene: 5. CDR1 is LNHDA and CDR2 is SQIVND in the germline V gene (reference sequence). The CDR3 consists of 13 residues.

The sample holds many counts of this clonotype. This chain uses TRBV12-3 or TRBV12-4 with TRBJ1-1; 8 positions agree with TRBD1. V was clipped by 6 bases and J by 3 bases; unmatched bases: 3. The CDR3 covers 13 residues. CDR3 sequence: CASRSTGDTEAFF. The CDR3 DNA sequence: TGTGCCAGCAGATCGACAGGGGACACTGAAGCTTTCTTT.

The sample holds a few counts of this clonotype. V and J are TRBV4-3 and TRBJ2-7, with 8 bases lining up with TRBD2. Germline V CDR1 and CDR2: LGHNA, YSLEER. The CDR3 is 16 amino acids. V gave up 1 base and J gave up 4 bases; unmatched junction bases: 9. The CDR3 DNA reads TGCGCCAGCAGCCAAGGCCGGGGGGGAAGACGATACGAGCAGTACTTC. It translates to CASSQGRGGRRYEQYF.

This clonotype was recorded many times. This chain links TRBV6-2 or TRBV6-3 with TRBJ2-1, with 9 bases identical to TRBD2. The germline CDR1 and CDR2 sequences are MNHEY and SVGEGT. The CDR3 spans 17 residues. V lost 0 bases, J lost 0 bases, and 3 bases stayed unmatched. CDR3 nucleotide sequence: TGTGCCAGCAGTTACTCTAGCGGGAGACGCTCCTACAATGAGCAGTTCTTC. This sequence encodes CASSYSSGRRSYNEQFF.

This clonotype was counted at least ten times. The chain uses TRBV12-3 or TRBV12-4 and TRBJ2-5, with TRBD1 matching over 7 bases. This CDR3 spans 17 amino acids. V trimming: 3 bases; J trimming: 5 bases; junction bases outside the gene matches: 15. CDR3 loop: CASSFEVSTGSGETQYF. CDR3 DNA: TGTGCCAGCAGTTTCGAGGTCTCGACAGGGTCGGGGGAGACCCAGTACTTC.

In this sample, this clonotype turned up a few times. The CDR3 protein is CASSPLADEQFF. The CDR3 DNA reads as TGTGCCAGCAGTCCTTTGGCCGATGAGCAGTTCTTC. The gene calls are TRBV6-2 or TRBV6-3 and TRBJ2-1; no definite D call. V was shortened by 5 bases and J by 8 bases, with 10 bases between the two germline ends. The V gene's germline CDR1 is MNHEY and CDR2 SVGEGT. The CDR3 spans 12 residues.

This clonotype was seen a handful of times. V and J are TRBV7-8 and TRBJ1-5, with TRBD1 as a possible D gene (6 bases). This CDR3 has 14 amino acids. V was pared by 5 bases and J by 6 bases, with 14 bases between. Looked up from germline, CDR1 is SGHVS and CDR2 is FQNEAQ. CDR3 in amino acids: CASSPRQVLQPQHF. The CDR3 region has the DNA TGTGCCAGCAGCCCCCGACAGGTCCTTCAGCCCCAGCATTTT.

The rearrangement joins TRBV12-3 or TRBV12-4 to TRBJ2-3, with 12 bases identical to TRBD2. The CDR3 has 15 amino acids. V lost 2 bases and J lost 6; bases outside the gene matches: 3. CDR3 nucleotides: TGTGCCAGCAGTTTACTAGCGGGAGGGTATGATACGCAGTATTTT. Its protein product is CASSLLAGGYDTQYF.

V gene TRBV4-3 combines with J gene TRBJ2-1; 8 bases fit TRBD2. Germline values: CDR1 LGHNA, CDR2 YSLEER. This CDR3 spans 15 amino acids. V trimming: 1 base; J trimming: 12 bases; junction bases outside the gene matches: 11. This CDR3 is CASSQVFERERGQFF. In DNA form, the CDR3 reads TGCGCCAGCAGCCAAGTGTTTGAGCGGGAGAGGGGGCAGTTCTTC.